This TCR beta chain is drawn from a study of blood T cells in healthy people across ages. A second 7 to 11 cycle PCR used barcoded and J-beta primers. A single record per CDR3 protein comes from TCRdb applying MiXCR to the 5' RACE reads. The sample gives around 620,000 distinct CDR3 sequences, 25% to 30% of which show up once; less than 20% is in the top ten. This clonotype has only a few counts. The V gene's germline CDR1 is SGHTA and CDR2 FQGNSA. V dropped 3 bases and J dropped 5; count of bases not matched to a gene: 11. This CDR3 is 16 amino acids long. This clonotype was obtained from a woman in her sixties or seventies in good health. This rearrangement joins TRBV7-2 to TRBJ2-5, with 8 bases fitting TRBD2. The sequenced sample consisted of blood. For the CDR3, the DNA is TGTGCCAGCAGCTTGGCGGGGGGCCCCCCTTTGGAGACCCAGTACTTC. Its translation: CASSLAGGPPLETQYF.